The 4 T cell receptor beta chains given below trace back to one sample, sequenced in a study of shared clonotypes between healthy human individuals. The method was immunoSEQ multiplex PCR; TCRdb's version includes in-frame clones alone and lacks a portion of them. This sample has some 1 million clones, with about 75% found just once. The sequenced material came from memory CD4+ T cells sorted from blood. As to subset: CD45RA-negative fraction. Receptors were obtained from a man younger than 30 in good health.

About this clone: The same CDR3 also results from other DNA sequences found in this sample. V and J are TRBV7-2 and TRBJ2-3; D is undetermined. The CDR3 has 14 residues. V was trimmed by 1 base and J by 0 bases, leaving 5 bases between them. Germline V lookup: CDR1 SGHTA, CDR2 FQGNSA. For the CDR3, the DNA is TGTGCCAGCAGCTTAGGCCTCAGCACAGATACGCAGTATTTT. Translating gives CASSLGLSTDTQYF.

Comments on this clone: The sample has other DNA sequences that encode this CDR3 too. The chain couples TRBV7-2 to TRBJ1-2; D unresolved. The CDR3 has 13 residues. V was trimmed by 6 bases and J by 2 bases, leaving 10 bases between them. The germline gives CDR1 SGHTA, CDR2 FQGNSA. The CDR3, as DNA: TGTGCCAGCAGTCCAGACAAAAACTATGGCTACACCTTC. Its translation is CASSPDKNYGYTF. The complete variable domain, with remaining parts taken from reference TRBV7-2 and TRBJ1-2, reads GAGVSQSPSNKVTEKGKDVELRCDPISGHTALYWYRQSLGQGLEFLIYFQGNSAPDKSGLPSDRFSAERTGGSVSTLTIQRTQQEDSAVYLCASSPDKNYGYTFGSGTRLTVV.

This clone was seen a few times. The gene calls are TRBV29-1 and TRBJ1-1; D is possibly TRBD1 (5 bases). This CDR3 is 13 amino acids long. The V end was cut by 6 bases, the J end by 1 base, with 12 bases between. Looked up from germline, CDR1 is SQVTM and CDR2 is ANQGSEA. CDR3 residues: CSVEGMGNTEAFF. DNA for the CDR3: TGCAGCGTGGAGGGGATGGGGAACACTGAAGCTTTCTTT. The whole variable domain, remainder taken from reference TRBV29-1 and TRBJ1-1, is SAVISQKPSRDICQRGTSLTIQCQVDSQVTMMFWYRQQPGQSLTLIATANQGSEATYESGFVIDKFPISRPNLTFSTLTVSNMSPEDSSIYLCSVEGMGNTEAFFGQGTRLTVV.

V gene TRBV2 combines with J gene TRBJ2-3; D call uncertain. The V and J ends lost 4 bases and 6 bases respectively, with 11 bases between them. CDR3 length: 13 residues. Germline V gene sequence: CDR1 SNHLY, CDR2 FYNNEI. The DNA of the CDR3 is TGTGCCAGCAGTGCCACGGGCTACGATACGCAGTATTTT. Translated: CASSATGYDTQYF.